This paragraph covers one T cell receptor (beta chain) sequence. The antigen remains undetermined. The germline V gene has CDR1 LNHNV and CDR2 YYDKDF (reference sequence). The CDR3 covers 15 residues. The germline V and J ends were trimmed by 5 bases and 4 bases, with 15 bases remaining between them. From 5'RACE with constant-segment primers came TCR alpha and TCR beta cDNA libraries that carried sample barcodes and UMIs. TCRdb fed the 5' RACE reads into MiXCR, producing one record per CDR3 protein. The sample shows more than 350,000 distinct CDR3 sequences, 21% of them seen only once. This sample stems from a study of T-cell memory formation after mild COVID-19. Study summary: Largely donor-specific TCR clusters were found.

Findings and caveats of the study: Whereas later expanders leaned CD4+, clones contracting day 15 to 85 showed a balanced CD4/CD8 makeup. The appearance of some responding clones in pre-infection memory suggested that cross-reactive memory joined.

The TCR comes from an adult woman who had mild COVID-19 (a few samples of this study predate the infection). Cell type and time point are not known. The chain carries TRBV15 and TRBJ2-1; perhaps TRBD2 as D (7 bases). Sequenced material: PBMCs or a T cell subset sorted from them (not recorded which). DNA of the CDR3: TGTGCCACCAGCTCCCGGGGGGCGGGGTACAATGAGCAGTTCTTC. It codes for CATSSRGAGYNEQFF.